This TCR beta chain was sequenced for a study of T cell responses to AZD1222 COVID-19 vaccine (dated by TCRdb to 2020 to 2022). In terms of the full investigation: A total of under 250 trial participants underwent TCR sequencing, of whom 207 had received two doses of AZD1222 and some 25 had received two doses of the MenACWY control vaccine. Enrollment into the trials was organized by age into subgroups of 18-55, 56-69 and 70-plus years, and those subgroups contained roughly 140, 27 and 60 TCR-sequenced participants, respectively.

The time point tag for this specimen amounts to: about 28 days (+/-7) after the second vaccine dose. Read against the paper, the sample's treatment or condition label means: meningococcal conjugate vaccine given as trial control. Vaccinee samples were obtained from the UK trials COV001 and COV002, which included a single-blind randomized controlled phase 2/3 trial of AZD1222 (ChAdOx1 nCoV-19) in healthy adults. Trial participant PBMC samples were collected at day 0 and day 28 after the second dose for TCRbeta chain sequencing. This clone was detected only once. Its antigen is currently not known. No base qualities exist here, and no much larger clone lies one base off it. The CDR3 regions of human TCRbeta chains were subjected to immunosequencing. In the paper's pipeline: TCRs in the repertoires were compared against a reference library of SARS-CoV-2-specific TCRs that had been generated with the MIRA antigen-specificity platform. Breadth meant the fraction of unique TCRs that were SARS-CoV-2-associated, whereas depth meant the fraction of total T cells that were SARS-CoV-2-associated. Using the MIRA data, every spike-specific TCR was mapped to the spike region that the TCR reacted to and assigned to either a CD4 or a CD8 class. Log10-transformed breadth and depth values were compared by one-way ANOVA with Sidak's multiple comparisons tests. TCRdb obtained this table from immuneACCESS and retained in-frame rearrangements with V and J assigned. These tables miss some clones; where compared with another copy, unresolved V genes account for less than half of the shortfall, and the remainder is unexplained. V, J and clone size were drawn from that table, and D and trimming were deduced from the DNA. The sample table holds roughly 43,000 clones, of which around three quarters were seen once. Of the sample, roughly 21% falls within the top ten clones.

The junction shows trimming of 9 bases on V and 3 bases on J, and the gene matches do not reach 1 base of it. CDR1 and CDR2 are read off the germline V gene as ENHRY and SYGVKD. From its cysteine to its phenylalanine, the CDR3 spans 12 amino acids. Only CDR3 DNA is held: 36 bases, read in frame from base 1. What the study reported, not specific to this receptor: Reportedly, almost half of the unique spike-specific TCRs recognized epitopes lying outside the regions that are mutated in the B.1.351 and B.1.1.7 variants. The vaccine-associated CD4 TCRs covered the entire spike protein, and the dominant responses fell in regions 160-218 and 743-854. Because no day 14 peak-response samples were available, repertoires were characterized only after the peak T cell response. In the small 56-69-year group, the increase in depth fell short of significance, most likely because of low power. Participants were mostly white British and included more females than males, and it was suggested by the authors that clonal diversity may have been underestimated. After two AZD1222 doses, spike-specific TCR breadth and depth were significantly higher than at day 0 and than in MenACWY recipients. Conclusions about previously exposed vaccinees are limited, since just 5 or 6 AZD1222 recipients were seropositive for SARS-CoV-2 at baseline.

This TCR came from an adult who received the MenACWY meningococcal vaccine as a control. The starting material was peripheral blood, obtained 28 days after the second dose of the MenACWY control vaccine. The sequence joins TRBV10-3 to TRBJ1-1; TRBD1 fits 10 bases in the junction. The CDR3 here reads CAIGTGDTEAFF. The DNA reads TGTGCCATTGGGACAGGGGACACTGAAGCTTTCTTT.